Presented here are 27 T cell receptor beta chains from one specimen sequenced in a study of shared T cell receptors in the human thymus. The method was immunoSEQ multiplex PCR; TCRdb's version includes in-frame clones alone and lacks a portion of them. The table has hundreds of thousands of clones, roughly 90% seen once. The same sample was also studied in work on human thymus T cells.

The material sequenced was thymocytes. Receptors originate from a boy under two years old with a congenital heart defect.

The gene calls are TRBV9 and TRBJ1-5; D is undetermined. Germline CDR1 SGDLS, CDR2 YYNGEE. V shed 3 bases and J shed 1 base, with 5 bases lying between them. The CDR3 has 13 residues. DNA of the CDR3: TGTGCCAGCAGCGGTCCAAGCAATCAGCCCCAGCATTTT. Translation gives CASSGPSNQPQHF.

The J gene is TRBJ1-5, the V gene TRBV19, with 7 positions matching TRBD1. V lost 3 bases and J lost 4; bases outside the gene matches: 9. The CDR3 has 16 amino acids. From germline, CDR1 is LNHDA and CDR2 SQIVND (reference sequence). CDR3 sequence (DNA): TGTGCCAGTAGTATTATAGATCGGGACAGTAATCAGCCCCAGCATTTT. This sequence encodes CASSIIDRDSNQPQHF.

The J gene is TRBJ2-1, the V gene TRBV4-3, with 7 bases aligning to TRBD2. The CDR3 extends over 19 amino acids. CDR1 is LGHNA, CDR2 YSLEER, per germline. Trimming took 0 bases from V and 4 from J; bases not matched to a gene: 15. CDR3 amino acids: CASSQDSPGGLAAYNEQFF. CDR3 DNA sequence: TGCGCCAGCAGCCAAGATTCCCCCGGCGGGCTAGCGGCGTACAATGAGCAGTTCTTC.

The chain uses TRBV27 and TRBJ1-4, with D possibly TRBD1 on 6 matching bases. Germline V gives CDR1 MNHEY, CDR2 SMNVEV (reference sequence). Trimming shortened V by 5 bases and J by 7 bases, and 14 bases separated the two germline ends. The CDR3 extends over 14 amino acids. The CDR3 region has the DNA TGTGCCAGCAGTAGGGGGAGCCGGTCTGAAAAACTGTTTTTT. This translates into CASSRGSRSEKLFF.

CDR3 DNA: TGTGCCAGCAGTCCCCGAGCGCAGATCAATCAGCCCCAGCATTTT. It yields the protein CASSPRAQINQPQHF. This sequence joins TRBV11-2 and TRBJ1-5, with D unclear. Germline lookup yields CDR1 SGHAT and CDR2 FQNNGV. Trimming cost V 6 bases and J 3 bases, with 15 bases left between them. The CDR3 has 15 amino acids.

This chain connects TRBV5-4 to TRBJ2-5; 9 bases agree with TRBD2. The CDR3 is made up of 14 amino acids. J gave up 5 bases and V 0 bases, and 2 bases lay outside the gene matches. Germline values: CDR1 SGHNT, CDR2 YYREEE (reference sequence). The DNA of the CDR3 is TGTGCCAGCAGCTTGGACGGACTAGCGGAGACCCAGTACTTC. It specifies CASSLDGLAETQYF.

The chain couples TRBV19 to TRBJ1-1; D may be TRBD1 (6 bases). The V gene lost 1 base and the J gene lost 1 base, with 10 bases spanning the gap. The CDR3 consists of 15 residues. Per the germline V gene, CDR1 is LNHDA and CDR2 is SQIVND (reference sequence). The DNA for the CDR3 is TGTGCCAGTAGTATAGCGCCGGACAGGAACACTGAAGCTTTCTTT. Translation gives CASSIAPDRNTEAFF.

The V gene is TRBV7-2, the J gene TRBJ2-2; 8 bases are shared with TRBD2. With 3 bases clipped from V and 1 base from J, the junction kept 10 bases outside the gene matches. Germline V gives CDR1 SGHTA, CDR2 FQGNSA. This CDR3 has 18 amino acids. CDR3 region: CASSLTGGARGNTGELFF. In DNA, the CDR3 is TGTGCCAGCAGCTTGACGGGAGGGGCGCGTGGGAACACCGGGGAGCTGTTTTTT.

CDR3 sequence reads: CASSQGGRGYNEQFF. Written as DNA, the CDR3 is TGTGCCAGCAGCCAAGGCGGGAGGGGGTACAATGAGCAGTTCTTC. This chain connects TRBV14 to TRBJ2-1, with 9 bases lining up with TRBD2. V gave up 1 base and J gave up 4 bases; unmatched junction bases: 2. Germline V CDR1 and CDR2: SGHDN, FVKESK. CDR3 length: 15 amino acids.

The chain employs TRBV30 and TRBJ2-5; the D gene is possibly TRBD1 (5 bases). The CDR3 is 13 residues long. The germline V and J ends were trimmed by 5 bases and 1 base, with 11 bases remaining between them. The germline V gene has CDR1 GTSNPN and CDR2 SVGIG (reference sequence). Here the CDR3 DNA reads TGTGCCTGGTCCCTAGGGGTCCAAGAGACCCAGTACTTC. Encoded protein: CAWSLGVQETQYF. Together with reference TRBV30 and TRBJ2-5, the CDR3 gives the full variable domain: SQTIHQWPATLVQPVGSPLSLECTVEGTSNPNLYWYRQAAGRGLQLLFYSVGIGQISSEVPQNLSASRPQDRQFILSSKKLLLSDSGFYLCAWSLGVQETQYFGPGTRLLVL.

There are a few counts of this clone. This chain links TRBV5-1 with TRBJ1-4, with D unclear. Trimming took off 2 bases at V and 0 bases at J, with 5 bases between the two ends. CDR3 length: 14 residues. Germline-derived CDR1 and CDR2 are SGHRS and YFSETQ. The CDR3 region is CASSFYTTNEKLFF. The CDR3 nucleotides read TGCGCCAGCAGCTTTTACACAACTAATGAAAAACTGTTTTTT. The variable domain in full, completed from reference TRBV5-1 and TRBJ1-4, reads KAGVTQTPRYLIKTRGQQVTLSCSPISGHRSVSWYQQTPGQGLQFLFEYFSETQRNKGNFPGRFSGRQFSNSRSEMNVSTLELGDSALYLCASSFYTTNEKLFFGSGTQLSVL.

The V and J genes are TRBV5-1 and TRBJ2-1; 8 bases line up with TRBD2. Germline CDR1 reads SGHRS; CDR2 reads YFSETQ. V shed 0 bases and J 8 bases; nucleotides not matched to a gene: 1. This CDR3 comprises 13 residues. The CDR3 nucleotides read TGCGCCAGCAGCTTGGCCGGGAGGGATGAGCAGTTCTTC. Translating gives CASSLAGRDEQFF.

The chain joins TRBV6-5 to TRBJ2-5; weak D call: TRBD2 (7 bases). This CDR3 has 15 residues. V lost 2 bases and J lost 4, with 14 bases in between. Per the germline V gene, CDR1 is MNHEY and CDR2 is SVGAGI. As DNA, the CDR3 is TGTGCCAGCAGTTACACCAGGGGAGGGGCAGAGACCCAGTACTTC. This encodes CASSYTRGGAETQYF.

Regarding this clone: The germline gene is not matched at one end of the junction; a read error may be the cause. The genes are TRBV5-1 and TRBJ2-1, with D maybe TRBD2 (6 bases). Per germline, CDR1 SGHRS and CDR2 YFSETQ. The CDR3 is made up of 13 amino acids. CDR3 DNA: TGCGCCAGCAGCTGGGACTCCGACAATGAGCAGTTCTTC. This gives the protein CASSWDSDNEQFF.

V and J are TRBV27 and TRBJ2-7; D possibly corresponds to TRBD1 (5 bases). V was shortened by 3 bases and J by 2 bases, with 8 bases between the two germline ends. This CDR3 spans 13 amino acids. CDR1 and CDR2 (germline): MNHEY, SMNVEV (reference sequence). The CDR3 DNA is TGTGCCAGCAGTTTTGGCAGGGCCTACGAGCAGTACTTC. This encodes CASSFGRAYEQYF.

The rearrangement joins TRBV30 to TRBJ1-1, with D possibly matching TRBD1 (5 bases). Germline lookup yields CDR1 GTSNPN and CDR2 SVGIG (reference sequence). The CDR3 has 12 amino acids. V lost 4 bases and J 5 bases, leaving 11 bases between the germline ends. The CDR3 bases are TGTGCCTGGATCCCGGGGGGAACTGAAGCTTTCTTT. Residues: CAWIPGGTEAFF.

J is TRBJ2-5 and V is TRBV12-5; D gene ambiguous. CDR1 is LGHNT and CDR2 is FRNRAP in the germline V gene. The CDR3 contains 18 residues. Trimming removed 2 bases from V and 3 bases from J, with 22 bases in between. Here the CDR3 reads CASGLPPSLAPRKETQYF. Written as DNA, the CDR3 is TGTGCTAGTGGTTTGCCCCCTAGTCTGGCCCCCCGTAAAGAGACCCAGTACTTC.

The chain combines TRBV2 with TRBJ2-1; the match to TRBD1 covers 7 bases. V gave up 4 bases and J gave up 1 base; unmatched junction bases: 10. Per germline, CDR1 SNHLY and CDR2 FYNNEI. This CDR3 region has 17 residues. The DNA of the CDR3 is TGTGCCAGCAGTGCACAGGGGTGGGGGCTTTCCTACAATGAGCAGTTCTTC. Translating it yields CASSAQGWGLSYNEQFF.

This rearrangement joins TRBV9 to TRBJ2-7, with D tentatively TRBD2 (5 bases). Per germline, CDR1 SGDLS and CDR2 YYNGEE. The length of the CDR3 is 13 residues. Trimming stripped 0 bases from V and 5 bases from J, with 9 bases between. CDR3 sequence reads: CASSVDGSHEQYF. The CDR3 nucleotides read TGTGCCAGCAGCGTAGATGGGAGCCACGAGCAGTACTTC.

The rearrangement uses TRBV19 and TRBJ1-1; D is unclear. CDR1 LNHDA and CDR2 SQIVND come from the germline V gene (reference sequence). V was clipped by 7 bases and J by 4 bases, with 7 bases between them. The CDR3 sequence is 11 residues long. CDR3 loop: CASTGSTEAFF. The CDR3 DNA reads TGTGCCAGTACAGGCAGCACTGAAGCTTTCTTT.

The chain carries TRBV7-2 and TRBJ2-3; TRBD2 is a possible D gene (6 bases). Trimming shortened V by 1 base and J by 2 bases, and 19 bases separated the two germline ends. Germline CDR1 SGHTA, CDR2 FQGNSA. The CDR3 consists of 18 residues. CDR3 sequence reads: CASSLELGRGQSTDTQYF. CDR3 DNA sequence: TGTGCCAGCAGCTTAGAGCTCGGGCGGGGCCAATCCACAGATACGCAGTATTTT.

J is TRBJ1-2 and V is TRBV4-3; 7 bases match TRBD1. Germline loops: CDR1 LGHNA, CDR2 YSLEER. The CDR3 runs 14 residues. J gave up 3 bases and V 3 bases, and 4 bases lay outside the gene matches. CDR3: CASSQAQGDYGYTF. The CDR3 coding sequence is TGCGCCAGCAGCCAGGCTCAGGGGGACTATGGCTACACCTTC.

CDR3 nucleotides: TGTGCCAGCACCTTAGGGACAGACCAAGAGACCCAGTACTTC. This encodes CASTLGTDQETQYF. The rearrangement uses TRBV6-4 and TRBJ2-5, with TRBD1 matching over 7 bases. Unmatched junction bases numbered 5, after V lost 7 bases and J lost 0 bases. CDR3 length equals 14 residues. In germline, CDR1 is MRHNA, CDR2 SNTAGT.

The genes are TRBV15 and TRBJ2-1; 9 bases align to TRBD2. Germline trimming cut 0 bases from V and 7 bases from J; bases unmatched to any gene: 13. The CDR3 spans 18 residues. Germline V CDR1 and CDR2: LNHNV, YYDKDF (reference sequence). The CDR3 spells CATSRDPRLAGEGNEQFF. CDR3 nucleotides: TGTGCCACCAGCAGAGACCCCCGGTTAGCGGGAGAGGGGAATGAGCAGTTCTTC.

The chain combines TRBV7-8 with TRBJ2-7; D may be TRBD2 (5 bases). V was trimmed by 5 bases and J by 2 bases, leaving 19 bases between them. Per the germline V gene, CDR1 is SGHVS and CDR2 is FQNEAQ. This CDR3 is 16 amino acids long. The CDR3 DNA reads as TGTGCCAGCAGCCCTGGACTCCCGATCCCGACCTACGAGCAGTACTTC. Protein sequence: CASSPGLPIPTYEQYF.

The chain uses TRBV11-3 and TRBJ2-7; D is uncertain. Germline CDR1 SGHNT, CDR2 YENEEA. The CDR3 is 15 amino acids. With 2 bases removed from V and 4 bases from J, the gap between germline ends came to 15 bases. The CDR3 reads CASSLRDAPQYEQYF. CDR3 bases: TGTGCCAGCAGCTTAAGAGATGCGCCCCAATACGAGCAGTACTTC. The complete variable domain, with remaining parts taken from reference TRBV11-3 and TRBJ2-7, reads EAGVVQSPRYKIIEKKQPVAFWCNPISGHNTLYWYLQNLGQGPELLIRYENEEAVDDSQLPKDRFSAERLKGVDSTLKIQPAELGDSAVYLCASSLRDAPQYEQYFGPGTRLTVT.

The chain's CDR3 is CASGLGTPRLVEQFF. In DNA form, the CDR3 reads TGTGCTAGTGGTTTGGGGACTCCCCGTCTGGTCGAGCAGTTCTTC. The rearrangement links TRBV12-5 to TRBJ2-1, with D tentatively TRBD2 (5 bases). Per the germline V gene, CDR1 is LGHNT and CDR2 is FRNRAP. V lost 1 base to trimming and J lost 10 bases, with 17 bases between them. The CDR3 consists of 15 residues. The variable domain in full, with the rest retrieved from reference TRBV12-5 and TRBJ2-1, is DARVTQTPRHKVTEMGQEVTMRCQPILGHNTVFWYRQTMMQGLELLAYFRNRAPLDDSGMPKDRFSAEMPDATLATLKIQPSEPRDSAVYFCASGLGTPRLVEQFFGPGTRLTVL.